These 17 T cell receptor beta chains originate from one sample sequenced in a study of T cell repertoires in cytomegalovirus infection. Antigen specificity for these receptors is unknown. MiXCR, run by TCRdb on the reads, gives a single entry per CDR3 protein. Of approximately 340,000 distinct CDR3 sequences listed, under 35% were seen once; the top ten hold around 18%. The specimen was cultured PBMCs, collected from culture after CMV antigen stimulation. All receptors come from a human donor in good health (CMV status not recorded). Some clones in this sample may be carry-over from other donors' samples.

This clonotype was seen only a few times. V and J are TRBV9 and TRBJ1-2; D possibly corresponds to TRBD1 (5 bases). This CDR3 contains 14 residues. The V end was cut by 3 bases, the J end by 6 bases, with 15 bases between. Germline V CDR1 and CDR2: SGDLS, YYNGEE. Here the CDR3 reads CASSEGAGLDGYTF. CDR3 bases: TGTGCCAGCAGCGAGGGCGCGGGGCTCGATGGCTACACCTTC.

This clonotype was counted a few times. The chain combines TRBV4-2 with TRBJ2-3; 12 bases agree with TRBD2. The CDR3 is made up of 17 amino acids. V shed 0 bases, J shed 6 bases, and the junction held 7 bases outside the gene matches. Per germline, CDR1 LGHNA and CDR2 YNFKEQ. The DNA of the CDR3 is TGTGCCAGCAGCCAAGATAGTACTAGCGGGGGGAGGGATACGCAGTATTTT. Translating it yields CASSQDSTSGGRDTQYF.

This chain links TRBV11-2 with TRBJ2-7; 8 nucleotides match TRBD1. CDR1 and CDR2 from the germline V gene are SGHAT and FQNNGV. This CDR3 has 14 amino acids. V shed 3 bases, J shed 3 bases, and the junction held 4 bases outside the gene matches. CDR3 region: CASSFDGQGYEQYF. The CDR3 DNA is TGTGCCAGCAGCTTCGACGGACAGGGCTACGAGCAGTACTTC.

The V and J genes are TRBV5-4 and TRBJ2-1; D possibly corresponds to TRBD1 (9 bases). Germline V gene data show CDR1 as SGHNT and CDR2 as YYREEE (reference sequence). The CDR3 contains 17 residues. Trimming shortened V by 4 bases and J by 3 bases, and 20 bases separated the two germline ends. CDR3 region: CASSPGGGTGYYNEQFF. The DNA of the CDR3 is TGTGCCAGCAGCCCGGGGGGGGGGACAGGGTACTACAATGAGCAGTTCTTC.

The chain couples TRBV6-6 to TRBJ2-7; 8 bases line up with TRBD2. CDR1 and CDR2 (germline): MNHNY, SVGAGI (reference sequence). Trimming at V came to 4 bases and at J to 0 bases, leaving 8 bases not matched to a gene. The CDR3 loop spans 16 amino acids. CDR3 DNA sequence: TGTGCCAGCAGTTGGATAAGCGGGAGTAGCTCCTACGAGCAGTACTTC. Translated, it gives CASSWISGSSSYEQYF.

This clonotype was detected only a few times. The chain joins TRBV7-6 to TRBJ1-4; 7 nucleotides line up with TRBD1. The CDR3 length is 17 residues. CDR1 is SGHVS, CDR2 FNYEAQ, per germline. V shed 5 bases, J shed 0 bases, and the junction held 9 bases outside the gene matches. The CDR3 DNA is TGTGCCAGCAGCCTCCCAGGGGGGATAGCAACTAATGAAAAACTGTTTTTT. Translating gives CASSLPGGIATNEKLFF.

This rearrangement joins TRBV7-2 to TRBJ2-1; D may be TRBD1 or TRBD2 (5 bases each). The germline V gene encodes CDR1 SGHTA and CDR2 FQGNSA. Trimming removed 4 bases from V and 4 bases from J, with 20 bases in between. The CDR3 has 17 residues. CDR3 region: CASSSDAGTFQYNEQFF. CDR3 nucleotide sequence: TGTGCCAGCAGCTCAGACGCCGGGACCTTCCAATACAATGAGCAGTTCTTC.

J is TRBJ2-7 and V is TRBV12-3 or TRBV12-4; the match to TRBD2 covers 8 bases. The V segment lost 4 bases and the J segment 7 bases; nucleotides outside the gene matches: 15. CDR3 size: 16 residues. DNA for the CDR3: TGTGCCAGCAGTTGGAGCGGGAGAAGGGATTTCAGGGAGCAGTACTTC. Its protein is CASSWSGRRDFREQYF.

Only a few counts were recorded for this clonotype. This rearrangement joins TRBV10-3 to TRBJ1-1, with D maybe TRBD1 (6 bases). The CDR3 extends over 11 amino acids. Trimming took off 4 bases at V and 7 bases at J, with 7 bases between the two ends. CDR1 is ENHRY, CDR2 SYGVKD, per germline. CDR3 in amino acids: CAISGDNEAFF. The CDR3 nucleotides read TGTGCCATCAGTGGGGACAATGAAGCTTTCTTT.

The chain has TRBV19 and TRBJ1-1; D possibly corresponds to TRBD1 (5 bases). CDR3 length equals 13 residues. Germline values: CDR1 LNHDA, CDR2 SQIVND (reference sequence). Deletions cut 9 bases from V and 1 base from J, with 12 bases between. DNA for the CDR3: TGTGCCAGCACCGACAGAGCGAACACTGAAGCTTTCTTT. Its protein product is CASTDRANTEAFF.

V usage is TRBV14 and J usage is TRBJ2-7, with D unresolved. This CDR3 contains 13 residues. Trimming stripped 1 base from V and 6 bases from J, with 10 bases between. Germline CDR1 SGHDN, CDR2 FVKESK. The CDR3 region has the DNA TGTGCCAGCAGCCAAGGTTTCCTGGGCGAGCAGTACTTC. Protein: CASSQGFLGEQYF.

This clonotype was seen a few times. The rearrangement joins TRBV4-1 to TRBJ1-5; D might be TRBD1 (6 bases). Trimming took 1 base from V and 4 from J, leaving 20 bases between them. CDR1 and CDR2 (germline): MGHRA, YSYEKL. The CDR3 has 18 amino acids. CDR3 amino acids: CASSQVPGAVGLNQPQHF. The CDR3 coding sequence is TGCGCCAGCAGCCAAGTCCCGGGGGCGGTAGGATTGAATCAGCCCCAGCATTTT.

This clonotype was recorded many times. CDR3 region: CASSSRVRPEAFF. The CDR3 nucleotides are TGTGCCAGCAGCTCCAGGGTGAGGCCTGAAGCTTTCTTT. This chain uses TRBV7-4 with TRBJ1-1, with a tentative D call TRBD1 (5 bases). This CDR3 is built from 13 residues. V lost 4 bases and J lost 6, with 12 bases in between. The germline CDR1 and CDR2 sequences are SGHVT and SQSDAQ. Full variable domain (missing parts from reference TRBV7-4 and TRBJ1-1): GAGVSQSPRYKVAKRGRDVALRCDSISGHVTLYWYRQTLGQGSEVLTYSQSDAQRDKSGRPSGRFSAERPERSVSTLKIQRTEQGDSAVYLCASSSRVRPEAFFGQGTRLTVV.

This chain connects TRBV4-1 to TRBJ2-2; TRBD2 aligns across 10 bases. The CDR3 extends over 15 amino acids. The V gene end was trimmed by 3 bases and the J gene end by 6 bases; junction bases not matched to a gene: 4. CDR1 and CDR2 (germline): MGHRA, YSYEKL. CDR3 bases: TGCGCCAGCAGCCAGAGCGGGAGGGCCCCCGGGGAGCTGTTTTTT. Translated, it gives CASSQSGRAPGELFF.

The chain is built from TRBV6-1 and TRBJ1-1, with 7 bases matching TRBD1. Germline CDR1 MNHNS, CDR2 SASEGT. V was clipped by 10 bases and J by 0 bases; unmatched bases: 5. The CDR3 is made up of 13 amino acids. CDR3 protein: CATDRDMNTEAFF. CDR3 in DNA: TGTGCCACTGACAGGGACATGAACACTGAAGCTTTCTTT.

The gene calls are TRBV20-1 and TRBJ2-7, with D possibly being TRBD1 (8 bases). Trimming left V 5 bases short and J 5 bases short, with 22 bases between. CDR1 and CDR2 (germline): DFQATT, SNEGSKA (reference sequence). CDR3 size: 15 residues. The CDR3 loop is CSAVPPYRGGDEQYF. In DNA form, the CDR3 reads TGCAGTGCTGTCCCCCCATACAGGGGGGGTGACGAGCAGTACTTC.

Comments on this clonotype: One end of the junction fails to match germline, which may point to a read error. The chain combines TRBV5-4 with TRBJ2-4, with 9 bases identical to TRBD2. This CDR3 is built from 16 residues. Germline V gene sequence: CDR1 SGHNT, CDR2 YYREEE (reference sequence). The CDR3, as DNA: TGTGCCAGCAGCTCAGGAAGCGGGAGGCCCAAAACCATTCAGTACTTC. The encoded protein is CASSSGSGRPKTIQYF.